This entry concerns a single T cell receptor beta chain. What it binds is not known. The CDR3 sequence is 16 residues long. With 0 bases removed from V and 7 bases from J, the gap between germline ends came to 18 bases. The germline gives CDR1 LGHNA, CDR2 YNFKEQ. TCRdb's table, derived via immunoSEQ multiplex PCR, lists solely in-frame clones and lacks some. The data contain about 62,000 clones, 95% of them seen just once; the ten biggest clones take up roughly 7.3%. The data derive from a study of cytomegalovirus exposure and HLA in healthy donors. Study results and caveats: Three CMV-associated chains proved CMV antigen-specific in vitro. Despite most TCR sequences being rare, some public TCRs occurred in many donors. Clusters of TCRs from the first cohort tended to co-occur in the approximately 130 validation repertoires (as a later analysis found).

It was the approximately 130-subject validation cohort, separate from the 666-subject first cohort, to which the donors belonged. The sample was PBMCs. The chain employs TRBV4-2 and TRBJ1-2; D call uncertain. The sequence was obtained from a woman between 18 and 30 years old in good health and CMV-seropositive. DNA of the CDR3: TGTGCCAGCAGCCAAGATGGTCGGCGGAATTCTGCTGGCTACACCTTC. This translates into CASSQDGRRNSAGYTF.